A selection of T cell receptor beta chains follows, all from one sample in a study of T cell changes during pregnancy in multiple sclerosis. Clones were sequenced by immunoSEQ multiplex PCR, and TCRdb holds only the in-frame ones, with some missing. Of about 46,000 clones in the sample, about 91% were seen once. The material sequenced was CD4+ T cells from peripheral blood mononuclear cells, taken in the second trimester of pregnancy. These TCRs come from a female donor in good health, enrolled as a control in a pregnancy study. CDR3s leave out the opening cysteine and the closing phenylalanine or tryptophan. The order of the fields is J gene, V gene, CDR3 length, CDR3 protein.

>TRBJ1-1|TRBV10-2|11
ASSGSLVSEAF
>TRBJ1-6|TRBV4-2|11
ASSQDPDSPLH
>TRBJ1-2|TRBV19|11
ASSYRANYGYT
>TRBJ2-3|TRBV19|12
ASSVDRSTDTQY
>TRBJ1-1|TRBV18|12
ASSPSGRETEAF
>TRBJ1-3|TRBV2|14
ASSEGTANSGNTIY
>TRBJ2-2|TRBV4-3|14
ASSQPEDRNTGELF
>TRBJ2-3|TRBV30|14
AWRDGLAGGPDTQY
>TRBJ1-6|TRBV29-1|11
SVRAGGDSPLH
>TRBJ1-4|TRBV7-9|12
ASSLGQINEKLF